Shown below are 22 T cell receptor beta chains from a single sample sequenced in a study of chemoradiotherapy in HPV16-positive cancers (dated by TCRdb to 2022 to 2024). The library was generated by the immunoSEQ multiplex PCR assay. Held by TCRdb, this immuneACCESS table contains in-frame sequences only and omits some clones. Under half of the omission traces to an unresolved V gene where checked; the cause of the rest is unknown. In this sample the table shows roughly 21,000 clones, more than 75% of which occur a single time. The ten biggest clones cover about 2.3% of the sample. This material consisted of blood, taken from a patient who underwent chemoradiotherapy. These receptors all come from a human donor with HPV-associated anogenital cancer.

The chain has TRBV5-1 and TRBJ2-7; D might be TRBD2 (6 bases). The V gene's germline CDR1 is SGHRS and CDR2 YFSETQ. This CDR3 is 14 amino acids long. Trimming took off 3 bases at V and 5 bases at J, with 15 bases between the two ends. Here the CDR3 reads CASSWRDSGNEQYF. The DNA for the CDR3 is TGCGCCAGCAGCTGGAGGGACTCAGGAAACGAGCAGTACTTC.

Here the CDR3 DNA reads TGTGCCAGCCGAGGGGGCCCGGGCGCTGAAGCTTTCTTT. It is translated as CASRGGPGAEAFF. The rearrangement links TRBV19 to TRBJ1-1; 7 nucleotides match TRBD1. The V segment lost 9 bases and the J segment 6 bases; nucleotides outside the gene matches: 10. Germline V gives CDR1 LNHDA, CDR2 SQIVND (reference sequence). The CDR3 contains 13 residues.

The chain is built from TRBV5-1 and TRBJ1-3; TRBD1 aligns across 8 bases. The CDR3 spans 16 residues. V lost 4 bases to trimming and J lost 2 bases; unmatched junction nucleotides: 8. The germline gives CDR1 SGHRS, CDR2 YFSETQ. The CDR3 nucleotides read TGCGCCAGCAGCCCCCGGACAGGGATCACTGGAAACACCATATATTTT. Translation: CASSPRTGITGNTIYF.

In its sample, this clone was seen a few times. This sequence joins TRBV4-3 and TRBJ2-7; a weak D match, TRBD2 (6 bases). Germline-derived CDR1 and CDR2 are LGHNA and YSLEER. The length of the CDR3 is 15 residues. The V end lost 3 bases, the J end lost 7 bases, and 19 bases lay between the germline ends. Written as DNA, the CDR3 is TGCGCCAGCAGCCAGACCTTCGGGGGACTCGGGGAGCAGTACTTC. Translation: CASSQTFGGLGEQYF.

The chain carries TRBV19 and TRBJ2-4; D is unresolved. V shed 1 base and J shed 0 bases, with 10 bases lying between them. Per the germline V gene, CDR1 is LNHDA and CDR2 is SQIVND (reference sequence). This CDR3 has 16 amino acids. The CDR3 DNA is TGTGCCAGTAGTATAGCGTCCGACTTAGCCAAAAACATTCAGTACTTC. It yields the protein CASSIASDLAKNIQYF.

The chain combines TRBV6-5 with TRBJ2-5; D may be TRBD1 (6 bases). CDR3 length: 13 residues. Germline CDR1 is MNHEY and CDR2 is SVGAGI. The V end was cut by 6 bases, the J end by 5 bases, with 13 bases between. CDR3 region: CASRPRGWETQYF. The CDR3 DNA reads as TGTGCCAGCAGGCCCAGGGGATGGGAGACCCAGTACTTC.

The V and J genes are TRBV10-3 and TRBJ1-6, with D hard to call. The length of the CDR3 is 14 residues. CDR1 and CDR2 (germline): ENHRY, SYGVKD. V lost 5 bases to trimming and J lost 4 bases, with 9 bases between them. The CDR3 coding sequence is TGTGCCATCAGTTCAGCGGATTATAATTCACCCCTCCACTTT. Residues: CAISSADYNSPLHF.

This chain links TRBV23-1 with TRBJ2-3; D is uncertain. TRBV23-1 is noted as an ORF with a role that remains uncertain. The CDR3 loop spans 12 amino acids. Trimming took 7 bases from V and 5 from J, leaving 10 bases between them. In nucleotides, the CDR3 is TGCGCCAGCAAGAAGGGAAGAGATACGCAGTATTTT. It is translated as CASKKGRDTQYF.

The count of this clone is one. The chain's CDR3 is CASSQDFSFRTGTGNEQFF. The CDR3 nucleotides read TGCGCCAGCAGCCAAGATTTTTCTTTTAGGACAGGGACGGGGAATGAGCAGTTCTTC. V usage is TRBV4-1 and J usage is TRBJ2-1; 8 bases are shared with TRBD1. Germline V gene sequence: CDR1 MGHRA, CDR2 YSYEKL. The length of the CDR3 is 19 residues. The J segment lost 7 bases and the V segment lost 0 bases, leaving 17 bases of the junction unmatched.

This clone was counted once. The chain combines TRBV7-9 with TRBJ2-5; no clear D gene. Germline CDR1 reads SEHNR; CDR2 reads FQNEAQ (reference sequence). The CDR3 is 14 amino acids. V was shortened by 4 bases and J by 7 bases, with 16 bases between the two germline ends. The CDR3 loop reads CASSYDSLKGTQYF. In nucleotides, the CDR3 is TGTGCCAGCAGCTACGACTCCCTCAAGGGGACCCAGTACTTC.

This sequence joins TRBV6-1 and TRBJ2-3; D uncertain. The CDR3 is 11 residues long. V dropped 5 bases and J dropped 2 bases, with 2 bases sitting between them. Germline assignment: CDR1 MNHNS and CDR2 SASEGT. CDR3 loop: CASSPTDTQYF. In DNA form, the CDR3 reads TGTGCCAGCAGTCCCACAGATACGCAGTATTTT.

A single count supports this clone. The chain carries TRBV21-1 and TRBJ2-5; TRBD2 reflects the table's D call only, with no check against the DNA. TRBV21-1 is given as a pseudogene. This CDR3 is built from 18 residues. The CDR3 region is CASSKPAQGREIRETQYF. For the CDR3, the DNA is TGTGCCAGCAGCAAACCAGCCCAGGGGAGGGAAATCCGGGAGACCCAGTACTTC.

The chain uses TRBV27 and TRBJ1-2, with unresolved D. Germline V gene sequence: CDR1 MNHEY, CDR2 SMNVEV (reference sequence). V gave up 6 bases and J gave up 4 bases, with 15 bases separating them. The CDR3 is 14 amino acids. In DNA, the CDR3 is TGTGCCAGCAGCCCCGTCCGGATGTCCTATGGCTACACCTTC. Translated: CASSPVRMSYGYTF.

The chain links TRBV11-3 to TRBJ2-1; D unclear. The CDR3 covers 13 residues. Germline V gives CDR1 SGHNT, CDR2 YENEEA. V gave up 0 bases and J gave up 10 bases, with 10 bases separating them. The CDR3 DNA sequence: TGTGCCAGCAGCTTAGATCCAGGACCGGAGCAGTTCTTC. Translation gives CASSLDPGPEQFF.

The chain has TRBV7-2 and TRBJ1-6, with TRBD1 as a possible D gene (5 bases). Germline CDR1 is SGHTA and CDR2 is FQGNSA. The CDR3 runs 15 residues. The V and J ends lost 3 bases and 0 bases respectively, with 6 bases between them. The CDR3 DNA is TGTGCCAGCAGCTTCGGGGGCTCCTATAATTCACCCCTCCACTTT. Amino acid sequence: CASSFGGSYNSPLHF.

CDR3 bases: TGTGCCAGTAGTGGGGGGCAGGGGATAATGAATGAGCAGTTCTTC. Amino acids: CASSGGQGIMNEQFF. This sequence joins TRBV19 and TRBJ2-1; the D gene could be TRBD1 or TRBD2 (6 bases each). Germline lookup yields CDR1 LNHDA and CDR2 SQIVND (reference sequence). The CDR3 loop spans 15 amino acids. Trimming cost V 5 bases and J 7 bases, with 18 bases left between them.

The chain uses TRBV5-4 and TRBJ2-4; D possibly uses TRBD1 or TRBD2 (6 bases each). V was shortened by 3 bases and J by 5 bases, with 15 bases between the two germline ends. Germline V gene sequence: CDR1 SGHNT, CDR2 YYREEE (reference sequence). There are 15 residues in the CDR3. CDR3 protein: CASSWGASSENIQYF. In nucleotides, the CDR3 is TGTGCCAGCAGCTGGGGGGCGAGCTCCGAAAACATTCAGTACTTC.

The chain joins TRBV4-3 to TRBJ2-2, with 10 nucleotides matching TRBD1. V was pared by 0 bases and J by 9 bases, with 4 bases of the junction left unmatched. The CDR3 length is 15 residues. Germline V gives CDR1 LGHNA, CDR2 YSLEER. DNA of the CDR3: TGCGCCAGCAGCCAAGACGGACAGGGGGATCGGGAGCTGTTTTTT. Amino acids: CASSQDGQGDRELFF.

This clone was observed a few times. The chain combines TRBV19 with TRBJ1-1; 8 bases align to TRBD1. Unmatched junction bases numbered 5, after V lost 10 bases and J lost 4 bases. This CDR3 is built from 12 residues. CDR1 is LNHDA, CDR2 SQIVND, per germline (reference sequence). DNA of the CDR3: TGTGCCACACGGACAGGGAGCACTGAAGCTTTCTTT. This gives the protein CATRTGSTEAFF.

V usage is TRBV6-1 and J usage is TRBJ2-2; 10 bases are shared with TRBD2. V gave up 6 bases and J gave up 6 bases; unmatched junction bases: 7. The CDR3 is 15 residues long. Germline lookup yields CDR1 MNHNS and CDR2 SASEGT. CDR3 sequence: CASSVKAGGPGELFF. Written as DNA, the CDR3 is TGTGCCAGCAGCGTTAAAGCGGGAGGGCCCGGGGAGCTGTTTTTT.

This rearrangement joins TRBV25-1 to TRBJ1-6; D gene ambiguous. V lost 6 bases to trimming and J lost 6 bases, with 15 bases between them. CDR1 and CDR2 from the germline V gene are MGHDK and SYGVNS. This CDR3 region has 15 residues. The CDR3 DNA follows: TGTGCCAGCAGCTGGCGCAGTGGGTCTAATTCACCCCTCCACTTT. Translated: CASSWRSGSNSPLHF.

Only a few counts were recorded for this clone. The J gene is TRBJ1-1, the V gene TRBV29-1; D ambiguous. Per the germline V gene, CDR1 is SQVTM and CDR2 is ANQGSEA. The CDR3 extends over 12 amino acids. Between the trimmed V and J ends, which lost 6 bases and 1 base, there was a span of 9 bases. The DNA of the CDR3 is TGCAGCGTACGGCAGGCGAACACTGAAGCTTTCTTT. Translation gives CSVRQANTEAFF. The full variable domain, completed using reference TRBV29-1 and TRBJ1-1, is SAVISQKPSRDICQRGTSLTIQCQVDSQVTMMFWYRQQPGQSLTLIATANQGSEATYESGFVIDKFPISRPNLTFSTLTVSNMSPEDSSIYLCSVRQANTEAFFGQGTRLTVV.